One sample yielded the 20 T cell receptor beta chains listed below, sequenced in a study of technical replicates of blood from a handful of donors listed by TCRdb under 2017. Library preparation employed the immunoSEQ multiplex PCR assay. In TCRdb, the immuneACCESS table is reduced to in-frame sequences with V and J assigned. These tables do not hold every clone; where another copy was compared, an unresolved V gene accounts for under half, and the others remain unexplained. Recorded for this sample are about 70,000 clones; approximately 98% of them occurred a single time. The top ten clonotypes cover around 0.22% of the sample. Sequenced material: T cells isolated from PBMCs. Every receptor here comes from a human donor in good health.

The gene calls are TRBV7-9 and TRBJ2-1; 9 positions agree with TRBD2. CDR3 size: 14 residues. V lost 5 bases and J lost 6; bases outside the gene matches: 5. Germline V gene lookup returns CDR1 SEHNR and CDR2 FQNEAQ (reference sequence). The CDR3 DNA reads TGTGCCAGCAGCCCCATAGCGGGAGTCAATGAGCAGTTCTTC. Residues: CASSPIAGVNEQFF.

The chain recombines TRBV11-3 with TRBJ2-7; D gene uncertain. This CDR3 comprises 14 residues. CDR1 is SGHNT and CDR2 is YENEEA in the germline V gene. Between the trimmed V and J ends, which lost 0 bases and 5 bases, there was a span of 11 bases. DNA for the CDR3: TGTGCCAGCAGCTTAGATCCCTCCTCAGACGAGCAGTACTTC. Amino acids: CASSLDPSSDEQYF.

The rearrangement joins TRBV28 to TRBJ1-3; D ambiguous. The CDR3 loop spans 16 amino acids. Trimming stripped 3 bases from V and 4 bases from J, with 16 bases between. From germline, CDR1 is MDHEN and CDR2 SYDVKM. CDR3 protein: CASSFHGEQFGNTIYF. For the CDR3, the DNA is TGTGCCAGCAGTTTCCACGGGGAACAGTTCGGAAACACCATATATTTT.

The chain employs TRBV5-1 and TRBJ2-2; unclear D gene. V lost 0 bases and J lost 3, with 12 bases in between. Germline CDR1 SGHRS, CDR2 YFSETQ. The length of the CDR3 is 16 residues. The CDR3 sequence is CASSLGLVRYTGELFF. The CDR3 nucleotides are TGCGCCAGCAGCTTGGGCTTAGTAAGATACACCGGGGAGCTGTTTTTT.

This clone was recorded only once. The chain combines TRBV4-2 with TRBJ2-3, with 10 bases fitting TRBD2. The CDR3 runs to 18 residues. Germline V gene lookup returns CDR1 LGHNA and CDR2 YNFKEQ. With 0 bases clipped from V and 1 base from J, the junction kept 7 bases outside the gene matches. The CDR3 spells CASSQDPGLAGGTDTQYF. CDR3 bases: TGTGCCAGCAGCCAAGATCCGGGGCTAGCGGGGGGCACAGATACGCAGTATTTT.

The chain joins TRBV9 to TRBJ2-7; D gene unclear. Germline V gives CDR1 SGDLS, CDR2 YYNGEE. The V end lost 0 bases, the J end lost 0 bases, and 10 bases lay between the germline ends. The CDR3 loop spans 15 amino acids. The CDR3 DNA sequence: TGTGCCAGCAGCGTAGGGCGGAGCACCTCCTACGAGCAGTACTTC. It translates to CASSVGRSTSYEQYF.

This chain links TRBV5-8 with TRBJ2-1, with 15 bases fitting TRBD2. J lost 7 bases, V lost 3 bases, and 2 bases had no gene match. Germline V gene data show CDR1 as SGHTS and CDR2 as YDEGEE. CDR3 size: 15 residues. CDR3 DNA: TGTGCCAGCAGCTACGGACTAGCGGGAGGGAATGAGCAGTTCTTC. Its protein is CASSYGLAGGNEQFF. The full variable domain, its missing parts supplied by reference TRBV5-8 and TRBJ2-1, is EAGVTQSPTHLIKTRGQQATLRCSPISGHTSVYWYQQALGLGLQFLLWYDEGEERNRGNFPPRFSGRQFPNYSSELNVNALELEDSALYLCASSYGLAGGNEQFFGPGTRLTVL.

The rearrangement links TRBV30 to TRBJ1-2; D is uncertain. The length of the CDR3 is 15 residues. With 1 base removed from V and 3 bases from J, the gap between germline ends came to 15 bases. Germline CDR1 and CDR2: GTSNPN and SVGIG (reference sequence). The CDR3 DNA reads as TGTGCCTGGAGTGGAACGGGAGGTAGATACTATGGCTACACCTTC. Residues: CAWSGTGGRYYGYTF. Looking up the rest from reference TRBV30 and TRBJ1-2 gives the full variable domain: SQTIHQWPATLVQPVGSPLSLECTVEGTSNPNLYWYRQAAGRGLQLLFYSVGIGQISSEVPQNLSASRPQDRQFILSSKKLLLSDSGFYLCAWSGTGGRYYGYTFGSGTRLTVV.

The rearrangement uses TRBV27 and TRBJ2-1; D not resolved. Germline V gene sequence: CDR1 MNHEY, CDR2 SMNVEV (reference sequence). Trimming took off 0 bases at V and 7 bases at J, with 7 bases between the two ends. The length of the CDR3 is 13 residues. DNA of the CDR3: TGTGCCAGCAGTTTATCCCCTATTAATGAGCAGTTCTTC. Protein sequence: CASSLSPINEQFF.

The chain joins TRBV28 to TRBJ2-7, with 8 bases aligning to TRBD1. The CDR3 length is 13 residues. Looked up from germline, CDR1 is MDHEN and CDR2 is SYDVKM. Trimming cost V 2 bases and J 5 bases; bases outside gene matches: 2. CDR3 in amino acids: CASSLDRGHEQYF. The DNA for the CDR3 is TGTGCCAGCAGTTTAGACAGGGGACACGAGCAGTACTTC. Variable domain in full (rest from reference TRBV28 and TRBJ2-7): DVKVTQSSRYLVKRTGEKVFLECVQDMDHENMFWYRQDPGLGLRLIYFSYDVKMKEKGDIPEGYSVSREKKERFSLILESASTNQTSMYLCASSLDRGHEQYFGPGTRLTVT.

The rearrangement links TRBV27 to TRBJ1-1; D is unresolved. V was cut by 6 bases and J by 1 base, with 12 bases left in between. Germline lookup yields CDR1 MNHEY and CDR2 SMNVEV (reference sequence). The length of the CDR3 is 14 residues. The DNA of the CDR3 is TGTGCCAGCAGCCCCTTGGCCTGGAACACTGAAGCTTTCTTT. This translates into CASSPLAWNTEAFF.

The J gene is TRBJ1-4, the V gene TRBV9, with 9 bases identical to TRBD1. This CDR3 spans 11 amino acids. V trimming: 4 bases; J trimming: 13 bases; junction bases outside the gene matches: 2. Germline CDR1 and CDR2: SGDLS and YYNGEE. CDR3 protein: CASSKGQGLFF. CDR3 DNA: TGTGCCAGCAGCAAGGGACAGGGACTGTTTTTT.

This clone was seen only once. The chain's CDR3 is CASSVEGGDGYTF. The CDR3 coding sequence is TGTGCCAGCAGCGTAGAAGGAGGTGATGGCTACACCTTC. V is TRBV9 and J is TRBJ1-2; D gene uncertain. The CDR3 is 13 amino acids. Looked up from germline, CDR1 is SGDLS and CDR2 is YYNGEE. Trimming shortened V by 0 bases and J by 6 bases, and 9 bases separated the two germline ends.

This chain connects TRBV28 to TRBJ1-2, with D possibly being TRBD1 (5 bases). The V gene's germline CDR1 is MDHEN and CDR2 SYDVKM. The V end was cut by 6 bases, the J end by 7 bases, with 24 bases between. The CDR3 loop spans 16 amino acids. The CDR3 sequence is CASSYPGTEPMVGYTF. CDR3 bases: TGTGCCAGCAGCTACCCCGGGACTGAGCCTATGGTTGGCTACACCTTC.

The rearrangement uses TRBV19 and TRBJ1-2; no firm D call. The V end was cut by 3 bases, the J end by 3 bases, with 20 bases between. Germline CDR1 reads LNHDA; CDR2 reads SQIVND (reference sequence). This CDR3 is 17 amino acids long. This CDR3 reads CASSIADITTNYYGYTF. The CDR3, as DNA: TGTGCCAGTAGTATTGCTGACATCACCACCAATTACTATGGCTACACCTTC.

The chain carries TRBV7-3 and TRBJ2-1, with 7 positions matching TRBD1. V shed 5 bases and J 1 base; nucleotides not matched to a gene: 2. CDR3 length: 14 residues. Per germline, CDR1 SGHTA and CDR2 FQGTGA. The CDR3 loop reads CASSKGQSYNEQFF. In DNA form, the CDR3 reads TGTGCCAGCAGCAAGGGACAGTCCTACAATGAGCAGTTCTTC.

This clone has only one observation. V gene TRBV2 combines with J gene TRBJ2-7; TRBD2 matches 7 bases. The V gene end was trimmed by 5 bases and the J gene end by 4 bases; junction bases not matched to a gene: 2. CDR1 is SNHLY and CDR2 is FYNNEI in the germline V gene. The length of the CDR3 is 12 residues. CDR3 nucleotide sequence: TGTGCCAGCAGTAGCGGGGAATACGAGCAGTACTTC. It translates to CASSSGEYEQYF.

The chain uses TRBV7-2 and TRBJ1-2; TRBD1 might be the D (6 bases). Germline V gene sequence: CDR1 SGHTA, CDR2 FQGNSA. Deletions cut 4 bases from V and 8 bases from J, with 14 bases between. This CDR3 has 13 residues. CDR3 loop: CASSSQGRGGYTF. The CDR3 DNA reads TGTGCCAGCAGCTCCCAGGGGCGAGGGGGCTACACCTTC. Full variable domain (remainder filled in from reference TRBV7-2 and TRBJ1-2): GAGVSQSPSNKVTEKGKDVELRCDPISGHTALYWYRQSLGQGLEFLIYFQGNSAPDKSGLPSDRFSAERTGGSVSTLTIQRTQQEDSAVYLCASSSQGRGGYTFGSGTRLTVV.

In this sample, this clone turned up once. One junction end does not reproduce the germline sequence, and a read error may be involved. The rearrangement joins TRBV7-7 to TRBJ2-7; TRBD1 matches 7 bases. The CDR3 totals 14 residues. Germline V gene sequence: CDR1 SSHAT, CDR2 FNYEAQ (reference sequence). In nucleotides, the CDR3 is TGTGCTAGCAGCCCAGACAGGGACAGCCACGAGCAGTACTTC. Translating gives CASSPDRDSHEQYF.

The chain uses TRBV7-6 and TRBJ1-1; D possibly corresponds to TRBD1 (5 bases). Germline assignment: CDR1 SGHVS and CDR2 FNYEAQ. Trimming shortened V by 5 bases and J by 3 bases, and 7 bases separated the two germline ends. This CDR3 is built from 12 residues. The CDR3 DNA reads as TGTGCCAGCAGCCAGGGTGACACTGAAGCTTTCTTT. Encoded protein: CASSQGDTEAFF.